This TCR beta chain was profiled in a study of T cell responses to AZD1222 COVID-19 vaccine. Points from the study as a whole: Repertoires were obtained solely post-peak T cell response. At study baseline, merely a handful of AZD1222 recipients were seropositive.

Sequencing was performed with immunoSEQ multiplex PCR; in TCRdb, only in-frame clones are kept and a portion is missing. The table lists roughly 100,000 clones, around 82% of them singletons. Deletions cut 3 bases from V and 4 bases from J, with 10 bases between. The CDR3 is 13 residues long. CDR1 and CDR2 (germline): GTSNPN, SVGIG (reference sequence). Note on this clone: Its antigen is not known.

The input for sequencing was peripheral blood, taken on day 0 of AZD1222 vaccination. This chain uses TRBV30 with TRBJ1-5, with D maybe TRBD1 (6 bases). This receptor was identified in an adult in good health. The CDR3 DNA is TGTGCCTGGAGCCAGGGGACGAATCAGCCCCAGCATTTT. Its protein is CAWSQGTNQPQHF.